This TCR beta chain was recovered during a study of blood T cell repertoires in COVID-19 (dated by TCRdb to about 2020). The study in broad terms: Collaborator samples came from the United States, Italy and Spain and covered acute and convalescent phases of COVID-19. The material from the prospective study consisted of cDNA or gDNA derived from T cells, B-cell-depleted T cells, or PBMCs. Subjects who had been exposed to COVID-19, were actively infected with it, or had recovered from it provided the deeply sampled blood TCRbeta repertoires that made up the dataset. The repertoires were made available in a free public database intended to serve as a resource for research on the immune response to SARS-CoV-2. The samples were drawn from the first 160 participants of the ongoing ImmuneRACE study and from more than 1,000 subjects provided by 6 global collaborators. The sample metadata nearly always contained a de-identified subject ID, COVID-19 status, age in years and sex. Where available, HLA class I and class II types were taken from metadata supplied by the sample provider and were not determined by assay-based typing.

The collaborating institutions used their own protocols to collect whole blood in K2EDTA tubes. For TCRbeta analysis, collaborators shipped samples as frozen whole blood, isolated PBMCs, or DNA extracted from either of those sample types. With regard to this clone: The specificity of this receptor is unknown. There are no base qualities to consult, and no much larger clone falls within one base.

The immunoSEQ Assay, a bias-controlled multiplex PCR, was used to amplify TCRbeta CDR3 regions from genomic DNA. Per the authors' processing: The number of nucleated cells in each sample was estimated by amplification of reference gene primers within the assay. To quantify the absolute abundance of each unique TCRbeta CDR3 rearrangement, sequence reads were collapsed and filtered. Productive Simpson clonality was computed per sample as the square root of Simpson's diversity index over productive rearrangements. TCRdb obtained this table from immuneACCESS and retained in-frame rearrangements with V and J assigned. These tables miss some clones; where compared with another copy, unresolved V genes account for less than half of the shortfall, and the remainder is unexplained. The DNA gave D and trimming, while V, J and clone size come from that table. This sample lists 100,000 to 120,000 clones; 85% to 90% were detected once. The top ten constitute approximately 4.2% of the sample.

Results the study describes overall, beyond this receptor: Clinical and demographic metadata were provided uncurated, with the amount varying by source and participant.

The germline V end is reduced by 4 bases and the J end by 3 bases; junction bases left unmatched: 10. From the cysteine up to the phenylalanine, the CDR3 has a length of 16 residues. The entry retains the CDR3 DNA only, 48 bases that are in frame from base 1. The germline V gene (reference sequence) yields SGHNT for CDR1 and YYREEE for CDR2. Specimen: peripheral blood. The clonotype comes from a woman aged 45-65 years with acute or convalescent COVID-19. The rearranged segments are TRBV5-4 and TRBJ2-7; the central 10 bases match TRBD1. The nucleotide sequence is TGTGCCAGCAGCCCTAATCCCGGGACAGGGGACTACGAGCAGTACTTC. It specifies CASSPNPGTGDYEQYF.